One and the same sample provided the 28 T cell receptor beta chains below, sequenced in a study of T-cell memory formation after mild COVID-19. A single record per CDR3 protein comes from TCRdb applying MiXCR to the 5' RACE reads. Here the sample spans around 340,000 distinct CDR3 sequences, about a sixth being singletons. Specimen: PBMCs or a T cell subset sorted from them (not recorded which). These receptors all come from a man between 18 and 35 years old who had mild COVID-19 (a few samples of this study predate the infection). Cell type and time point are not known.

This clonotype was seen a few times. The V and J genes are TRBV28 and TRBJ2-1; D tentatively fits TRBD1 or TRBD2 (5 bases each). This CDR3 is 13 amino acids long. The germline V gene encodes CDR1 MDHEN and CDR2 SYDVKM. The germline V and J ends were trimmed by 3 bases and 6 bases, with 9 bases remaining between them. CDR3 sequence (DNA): TGTGCCAGCAGTTTTCAAGGGACCAATGAGCAGTTCTTC. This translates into CASSFQGTNEQFF. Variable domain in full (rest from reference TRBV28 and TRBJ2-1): DVKVTQSSRYLVKRTGEKVFLECVQDMDHENMFWYRQDPGLGLRLIYFSYDVKMKEKGDIPEGYSVSREKKERFSLILESASTNQTSMYLCASSFQGTNEQFFGPGTRLTVL.

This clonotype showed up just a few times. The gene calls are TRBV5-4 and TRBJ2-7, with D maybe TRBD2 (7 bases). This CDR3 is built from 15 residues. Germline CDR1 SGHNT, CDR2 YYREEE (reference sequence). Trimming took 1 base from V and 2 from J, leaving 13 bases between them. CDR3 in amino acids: CASSLRGADPYEQYV. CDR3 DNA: TGTGCCAGCAGCTTGCGGGGGGCCGACCCCTACGAGCAGTACGTC.

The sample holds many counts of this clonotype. The CDR3 DNA follows: TGTGCCGCCCGGACAGGGGAAAATGAAAAACTGTTTTTT. This encodes CAARTGENEKLFF. The V and J genes are TRBV10-3 and TRBJ1-4, with 9 nucleotides matching TRBD1. Germline assignment: CDR1 ENHRY and CDR2 SYGVKD. J lost 5 bases, V lost 11 bases, and 6 bases had no gene match. The CDR3 is 13 amino acids.

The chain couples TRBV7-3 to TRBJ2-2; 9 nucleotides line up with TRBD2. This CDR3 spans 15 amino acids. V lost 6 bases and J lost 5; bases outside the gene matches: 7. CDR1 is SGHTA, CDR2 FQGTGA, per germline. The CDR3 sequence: CASRVFAGGTGELFF. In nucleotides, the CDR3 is TGTGCCAGCAGGGTTTTTGCGGGGGGGACCGGGGAGCTGTTTTTT.

The CDR3 bases are TGTGCCAGCAGCCCGGACAGGGCCAATCAGCCCCAGCATTTT. This codes for CASSPDRANQPQHF. V is TRBV7-2 and J is TRBJ1-5, with 8 bases identical to TRBD1. V lost 5 bases and J lost 3; bases outside the gene matches: 3. This CDR3 contains 14 residues. Germline V gene sequence: CDR1 SGHTA, CDR2 FQGNSA.

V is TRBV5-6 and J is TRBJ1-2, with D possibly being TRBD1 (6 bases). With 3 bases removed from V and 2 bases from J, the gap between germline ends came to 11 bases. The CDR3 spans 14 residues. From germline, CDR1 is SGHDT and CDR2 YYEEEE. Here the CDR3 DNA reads TGTGCCAGCAGCTATCCCGGGACAAACTATGGCTACACCTTC. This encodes CASSYPGTNYGYTF.

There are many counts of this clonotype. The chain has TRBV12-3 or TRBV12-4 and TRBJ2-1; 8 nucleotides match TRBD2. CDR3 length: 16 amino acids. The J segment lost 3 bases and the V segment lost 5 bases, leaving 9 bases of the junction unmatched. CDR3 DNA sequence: TGTGCCAGCAGTACCAGTAGCGGGGTCGTCTACAATGAGCAGTTCTTC. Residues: CASSTSSGVVYNEQFF.

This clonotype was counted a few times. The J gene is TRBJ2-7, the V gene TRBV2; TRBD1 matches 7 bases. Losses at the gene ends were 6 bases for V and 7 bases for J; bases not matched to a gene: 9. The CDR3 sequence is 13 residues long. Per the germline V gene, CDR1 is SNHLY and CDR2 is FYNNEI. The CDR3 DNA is TGTGCCAGCAGCTTGACAGGGCTGGGTGAGCAGTACGTC. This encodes CASSLTGLGEQYV.

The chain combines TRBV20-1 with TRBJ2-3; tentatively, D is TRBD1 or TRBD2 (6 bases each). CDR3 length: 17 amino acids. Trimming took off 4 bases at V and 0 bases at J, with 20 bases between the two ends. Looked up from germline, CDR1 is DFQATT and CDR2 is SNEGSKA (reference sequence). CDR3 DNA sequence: TGCAGTGCTACACCACCCTGGGGGCGGGGCAGCACAGATACGCAGTATTTT. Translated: CSATPPWGRGSTDTQYF.

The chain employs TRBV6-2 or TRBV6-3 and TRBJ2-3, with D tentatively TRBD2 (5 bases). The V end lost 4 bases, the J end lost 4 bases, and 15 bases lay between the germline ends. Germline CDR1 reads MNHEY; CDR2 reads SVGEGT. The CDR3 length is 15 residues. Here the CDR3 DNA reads TGTGCCAGCAGTTCGTCCGCCGGGATCCCAGATACGCAGTATTTT. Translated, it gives CASSSSAGIPDTQYF.

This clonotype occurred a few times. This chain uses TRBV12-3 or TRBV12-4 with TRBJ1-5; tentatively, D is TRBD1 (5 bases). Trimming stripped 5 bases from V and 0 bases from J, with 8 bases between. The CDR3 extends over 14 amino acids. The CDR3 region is CASSQQDSNQPQHF. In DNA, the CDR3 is TGTGCCAGCAGTCAACAGGATAGCAATCAGCCCCAGCATTTT.

The CDR3 sequence is CASSKQGINEQFF. The CDR3 nucleotides read TGCGCCAGCAGTAAACAGGGGATCAATGAGCAGTTCTTC. The chain employs TRBV4-1 and TRBJ2-1; 7 bases match TRBD1. The CDR3 extends over 13 amino acids. Germline CDR1 reads MGHRA; CDR2 reads YSYEKL. Trimming at V came to 6 bases and at J to 6 bases, leaving 5 bases not matched to a gene.

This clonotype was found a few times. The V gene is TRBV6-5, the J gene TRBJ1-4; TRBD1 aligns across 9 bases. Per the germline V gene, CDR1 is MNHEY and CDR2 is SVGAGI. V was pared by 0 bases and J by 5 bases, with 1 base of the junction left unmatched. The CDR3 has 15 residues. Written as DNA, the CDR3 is TGTGCCAGCAGTTACTCCGGGACAGGGAATGAAAAACTGTTTTTT. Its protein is CASSYSGTGNEKLFF.

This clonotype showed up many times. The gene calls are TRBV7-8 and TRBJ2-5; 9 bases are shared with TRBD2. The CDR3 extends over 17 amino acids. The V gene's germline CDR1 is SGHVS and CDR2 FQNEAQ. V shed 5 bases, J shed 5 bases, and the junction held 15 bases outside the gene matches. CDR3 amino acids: CASSPRTGTSWEETQYF. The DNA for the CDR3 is TGTGCCAGCAGCCCTCGAACCGGGACTAGCTGGGAGGAGACCCAGTACTTC.

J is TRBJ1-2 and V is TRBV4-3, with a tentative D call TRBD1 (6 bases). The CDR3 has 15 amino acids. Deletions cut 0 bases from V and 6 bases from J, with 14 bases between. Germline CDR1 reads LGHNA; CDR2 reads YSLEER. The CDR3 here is CASSQEGRGYNGYTF. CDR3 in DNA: TGCGCCAGCAGCCAAGAGGGCAGGGGATACAATGGCTACACCTTC.

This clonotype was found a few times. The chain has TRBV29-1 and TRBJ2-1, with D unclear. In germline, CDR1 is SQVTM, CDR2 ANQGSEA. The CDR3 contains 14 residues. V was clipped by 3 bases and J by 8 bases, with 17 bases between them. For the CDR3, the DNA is TGCAGCGTTGACAGACCCTTTAGTGACGATGAGCAGTTCTTC. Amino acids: CSVDRPFSDDEQFF.

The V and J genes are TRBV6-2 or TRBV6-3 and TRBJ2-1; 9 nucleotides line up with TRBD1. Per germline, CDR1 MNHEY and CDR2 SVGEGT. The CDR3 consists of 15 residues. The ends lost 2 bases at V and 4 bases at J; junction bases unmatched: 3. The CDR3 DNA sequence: TGTGCCAGCAGTTACGGGACAGGGTTTTACAATGAGCAGTTCTTC. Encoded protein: CASSYGTGFYNEQFF.

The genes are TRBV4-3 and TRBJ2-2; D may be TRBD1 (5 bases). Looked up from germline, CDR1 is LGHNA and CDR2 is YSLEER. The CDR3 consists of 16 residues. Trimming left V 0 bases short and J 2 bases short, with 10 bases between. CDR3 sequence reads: CASSQDPQGNTGELFF. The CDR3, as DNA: TGCGCCAGCAGCCAAGATCCGCAGGGAAACACCGGGGAGCTGTTTTTT.

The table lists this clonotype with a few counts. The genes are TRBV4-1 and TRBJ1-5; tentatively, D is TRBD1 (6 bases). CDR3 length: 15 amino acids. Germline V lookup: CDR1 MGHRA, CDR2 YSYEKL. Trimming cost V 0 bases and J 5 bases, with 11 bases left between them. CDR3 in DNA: TGCGCCAGCAGCCAAGAGGCTCAGGGGCATCAGCCCCAGCATTTT. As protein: CASSQEAQGHQPQHF.

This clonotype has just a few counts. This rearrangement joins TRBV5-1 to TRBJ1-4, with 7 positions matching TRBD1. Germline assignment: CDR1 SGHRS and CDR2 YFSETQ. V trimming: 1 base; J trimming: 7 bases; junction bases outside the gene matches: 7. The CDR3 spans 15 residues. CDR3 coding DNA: TGCGCCAGCAGCTTGTTGCCAGGGGGTGGTGAAAAACTGTTTTTT. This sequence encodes CASSLLPGGGEKLFF.

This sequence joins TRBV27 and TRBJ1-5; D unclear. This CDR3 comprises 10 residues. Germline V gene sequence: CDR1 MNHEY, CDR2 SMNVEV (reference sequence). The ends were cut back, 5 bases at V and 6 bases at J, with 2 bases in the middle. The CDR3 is CASSIQPQHF. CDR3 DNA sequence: TGTGCCAGCAGTATTCAGCCCCAGCATTTT.

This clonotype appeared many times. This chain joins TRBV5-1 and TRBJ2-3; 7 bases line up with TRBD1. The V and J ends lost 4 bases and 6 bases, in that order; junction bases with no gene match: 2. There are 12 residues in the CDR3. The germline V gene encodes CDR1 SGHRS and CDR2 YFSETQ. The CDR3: CASSVTGDTQYF. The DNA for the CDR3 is TGCGCCAGCAGCGTGACAGGGGATACGCAGTATTTT.

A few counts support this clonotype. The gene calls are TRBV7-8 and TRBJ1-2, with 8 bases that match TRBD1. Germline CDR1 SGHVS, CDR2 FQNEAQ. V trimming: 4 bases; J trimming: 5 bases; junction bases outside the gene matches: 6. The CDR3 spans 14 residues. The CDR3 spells CASSYSGGAYGYTF. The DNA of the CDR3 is TGTGCCAGCAGCTATTCAGGGGGCGCGTATGGCTACACCTTC. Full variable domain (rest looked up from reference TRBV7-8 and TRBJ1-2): GAGVSQSPRYKVAKRGQDVALRCDPISGHVSLFWYQQALGQGPEFLTYFQNEAQLDKSGLPSDRFFAERPEGSVSTLKIQRTQQEDSAVYLCASSYSGGAYGYTFGSGTRLTVV.

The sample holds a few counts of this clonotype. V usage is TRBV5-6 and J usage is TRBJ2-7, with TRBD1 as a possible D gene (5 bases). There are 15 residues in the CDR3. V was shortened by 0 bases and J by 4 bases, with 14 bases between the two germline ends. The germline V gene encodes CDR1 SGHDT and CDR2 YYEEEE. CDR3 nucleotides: TGTGCCAGCAGCTTGGCTGGGGCCAGGCGGTACGAGCAGTACTTC. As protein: CASSLAGARRYEQYF.

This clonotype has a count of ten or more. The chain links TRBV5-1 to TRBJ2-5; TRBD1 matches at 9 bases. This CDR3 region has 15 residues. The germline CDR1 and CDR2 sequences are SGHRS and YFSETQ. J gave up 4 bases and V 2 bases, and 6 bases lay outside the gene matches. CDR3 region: CASSFGDRDLETQYF. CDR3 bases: TGCGCCAGCAGCTTTGGGGACAGGGACTTAGAGACCCAGTACTTC.

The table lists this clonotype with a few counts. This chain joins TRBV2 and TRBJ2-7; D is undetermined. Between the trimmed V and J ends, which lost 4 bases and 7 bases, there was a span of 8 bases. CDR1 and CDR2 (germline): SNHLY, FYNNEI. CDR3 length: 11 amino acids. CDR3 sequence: CASSGLGEQYV. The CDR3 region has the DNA TGTGCCAGCAGTGGCCTTGGGGAGCAGTACGTC.

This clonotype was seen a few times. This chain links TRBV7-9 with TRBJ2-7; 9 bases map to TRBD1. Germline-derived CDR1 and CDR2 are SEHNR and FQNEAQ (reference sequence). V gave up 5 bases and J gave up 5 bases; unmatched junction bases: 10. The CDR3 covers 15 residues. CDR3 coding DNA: TGTGCCAGCAGCGCGGGACAGGGAGCTTCAGACGAGCAGTACGTC. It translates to CASSAGQGASDEQYV.

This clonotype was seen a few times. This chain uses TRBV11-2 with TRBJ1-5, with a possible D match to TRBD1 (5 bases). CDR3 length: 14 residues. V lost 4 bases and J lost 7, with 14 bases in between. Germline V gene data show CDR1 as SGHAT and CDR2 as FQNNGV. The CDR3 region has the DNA TGTGCCAGCAGCTGGGGTGGGGGAAACCAGCCCCAGCATTTT. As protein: CASSWGGGNQPQHF.